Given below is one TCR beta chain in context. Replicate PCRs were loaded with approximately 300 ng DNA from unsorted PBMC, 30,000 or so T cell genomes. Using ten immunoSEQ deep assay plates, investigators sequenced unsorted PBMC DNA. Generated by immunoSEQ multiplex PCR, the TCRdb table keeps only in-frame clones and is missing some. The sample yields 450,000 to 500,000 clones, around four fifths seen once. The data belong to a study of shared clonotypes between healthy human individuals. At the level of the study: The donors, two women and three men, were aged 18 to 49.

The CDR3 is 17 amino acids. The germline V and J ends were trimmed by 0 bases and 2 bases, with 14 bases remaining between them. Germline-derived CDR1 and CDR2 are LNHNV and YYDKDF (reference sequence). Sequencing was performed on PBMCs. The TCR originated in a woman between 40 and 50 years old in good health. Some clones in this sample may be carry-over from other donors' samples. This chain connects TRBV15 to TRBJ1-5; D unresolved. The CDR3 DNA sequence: TGTGCCACCAGCAGAGATCTCCCAGGTTTTGGCAATCAGCCCCAGCATTTT. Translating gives CATSRDLPGFGNQPQHF.